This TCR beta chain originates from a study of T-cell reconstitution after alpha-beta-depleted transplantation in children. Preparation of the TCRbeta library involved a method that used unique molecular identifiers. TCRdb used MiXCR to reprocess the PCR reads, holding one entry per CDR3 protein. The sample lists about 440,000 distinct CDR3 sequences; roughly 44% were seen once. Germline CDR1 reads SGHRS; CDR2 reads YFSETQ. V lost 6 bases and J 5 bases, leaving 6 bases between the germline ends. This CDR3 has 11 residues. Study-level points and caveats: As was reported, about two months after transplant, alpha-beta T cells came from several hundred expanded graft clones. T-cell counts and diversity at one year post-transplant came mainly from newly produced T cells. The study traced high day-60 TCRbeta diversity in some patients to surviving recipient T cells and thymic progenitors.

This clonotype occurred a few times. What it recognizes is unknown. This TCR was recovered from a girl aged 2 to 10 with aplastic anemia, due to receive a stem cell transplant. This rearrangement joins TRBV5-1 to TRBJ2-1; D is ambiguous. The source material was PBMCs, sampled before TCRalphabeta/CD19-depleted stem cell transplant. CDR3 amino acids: CASTADNEQFF. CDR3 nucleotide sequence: TGCGCCAGCACTGCAGACAATGAGCAGTTCTTC.